This T cell receptor (beta chain) was sequenced in a study of blood T cell repertoires in COVID-19. Whole-study context: The United States, Italy and Spain provided the acute and convalescent COVID-19 samples.

Germline CDR1 and CDR2: SNHLY and FYNNEI. This CDR3 contains 13 residues. Trimming took off 6 bases at V and 5 bases at J, with 11 bases between the two ends. As for this clone: The same CDR3 is also encoded by other DNA sequences in this sample.

The participants were between about 18 and 90 years old and came from 20 to 30 US areas. Method: immunoSEQ multiplex PCR; TCRdb's copy keeps in-frame clones and lacks some. The sample records 400,000 or so clones, roughly 88% being singletons. The chain couples TRBV2 to TRBJ2-1; TRBD1 might be the D (5 bases). The TCR originated in a woman aged 40 to 55 with acute COVID-19. The specimen was PBMCs or T cells enriched from blood (not recorded which). CDR3 nucleotide sequence: TGTGCCAGCAGAAGGGGTCAGAACAATGAGCAGTTCTTC. Amino acids: CASRRGQNNEQFF.